The 25 T cell receptor beta chains below come from one sample, sequenced in a study of OX40 agonist ivuxolimab in advanced cancers. The table came from immunoSEQ multiplex PCR; TCRdb's copy has only in-frame clones and leaves some out. The sample shows 20,000 to 30,000 clones, under 85% of them seen only once. The sample consisted of CD4+ or CD8+ T cells sorted from blood, taken in a trial of the OX40 agonist ivuxolimab. These receptors were obtained from an adult with an advanced solid tumor such as melanoma, head and neck, liver or kidney cancer.

The V gene is TRBV7-6, the J gene TRBJ2-5; either TRBD1 or TRBD2 may supply D (5 bases each). In germline, CDR1 is SGHVS, CDR2 FNYEAQ. Between the trimmed V and J ends, which lost 1 base and 5 bases, there was a span of 14 bases. CDR3 length: 15 residues. CDR3: CASSLEGTPWETQYF. CDR3 in DNA: TGTGCCAGCAGCTTAGAAGGGACCCCTTGGGAGACCCAGTACTTC.

The rearrangement links TRBV7-6 to TRBJ2-2; D is undetermined. CDR3 length equals 13 residues. From germline, CDR1 is SGHVS and CDR2 FNYEAQ. Trimming cost V 4 bases and J 2 bases, with 5 bases left between them. CDR3 loop: CASSYDNTGELFF. Written as DNA, the CDR3 is TGTGCCAGCAGCTACGATAACACCGGGGAGCTGTTTTTT.

V usage is TRBV19 and J usage is TRBJ2-7; D is unresolved. Germline-derived CDR1 and CDR2 are LNHDA and SQIVND (reference sequence). This CDR3 spans 12 amino acids. Trimming shortened V by 4 bases and J by 3 bases, and 7 bases separated the two germline ends. The CDR3 protein is CASSRDRYEQYF. As DNA, the CDR3 is TGTGCCAGTAGTAGGGATCGCTACGAGCAGTACTTC.

The rearrangement joins TRBV27 to TRBJ2-5; 8 nucleotides match TRBD2. Germline lookup yields CDR1 MNHEY and CDR2 SMNVEV (reference sequence). This CDR3 has 15 amino acids. V was clipped by 8 bases and J by 0 bases; unmatched bases: 8. The CDR3, as DNA: TGTGCCAGCTGGACGGGGGGGCCGTACCAAGAGACCCAGTACTTC. As protein: CASWTGGPYQETQYF.

This clone was observed a single time. The chain joins TRBV7-2 to TRBJ2-6; D is uncertain. This CDR3 is built from 14 residues. Germline V CDR1 and CDR2: SGHTA, FQGNSA. Trimming cost V 5 bases and J 0 bases, with 5 bases left between them. Here the CDR3 DNA reads TGTGCCAGCAGCGAATACTCTGGGGCCAACGTCCTGACTTTC. This translates into CASSEYSGANVLTF.

The chain links TRBV11-2 to TRBJ2-1; 14 bases are a match to TRBD2. V was pared by 7 bases and J by 8 bases, with 13 bases of the junction left unmatched. Per the germline V gene, CDR1 is SGHAT and CDR2 is FQNNGV. This CDR3 has 17 residues. The CDR3 region is CASNLPTSGGAGDEQFF. The DNA of the CDR3 is TGTGCCAGCAACTTGCCGACTAGCGGGGGGGCTGGGGATGAGCAGTTCTTC.

The rearrangement joins TRBV19 to TRBJ2-7, with a tentative D call TRBD2 (5 bases). This CDR3 has 14 amino acids. V lost 1 base and J lost 5, with 12 bases in between. The germline V gene encodes CDR1 LNHDA and CDR2 SQIVND (reference sequence). CDR3 DNA: TGTGCCAGTAGTATAGGGGTTGCGGAGGACGAGCAGTACTTC. Translated, it gives CASSIGVAEDEQYF.

The chain links TRBV7-9 to TRBJ1-1, with D possibly matching TRBD1 (5 bases). The CDR3 length is 15 residues. V was clipped by 5 bases and J by 6 bases, with 19 bases between them. The germline CDR1 and CDR2 sequences are SEHNR and FQNEAQ (reference sequence). CDR3 region: CASSPANGGIPEAFF. DNA for the CDR3: TGTGCCAGCAGCCCGGCAAATGGGGGAATCCCTGAAGCTTTCTTT.

The chain joins TRBV27 to TRBJ2-5; maybe TRBD1 (5 bases). Germline V gene sequence: CDR1 MNHEY, CDR2 SMNVEV (reference sequence). CDR3 length: 15 amino acids. With 5 bases removed from V and 5 bases from J, the gap between germline ends came to 18 bases. CDR3 sequence: CASSISFQGGETQYF. The CDR3 DNA reads TGTGCCAGCAGTATTTCATTCCAGGGCGGTGAGACCCAGTACTTC.

This clone was recorded once. CDR3 sequence reads: CASSPTSTDAGYTF. The CDR3 coding sequence is TGTGCCAGCAGCCCGACATCAACCGACGCGGGCTACACCTTC. This chain links TRBV6-5 with TRBJ1-2; unclear D gene. This CDR3 comprises 14 residues. Trimming removed 6 bases from V and 8 bases from J, with 19 bases in between. In germline, CDR1 is MNHEY, CDR2 SVGAGI.

V usage is TRBV6-1 and J usage is TRBJ2-3; the D is unclear. The germline V and J ends were trimmed by 1 base and 1 base, with 9 bases remaining between them. Germline V gene lookup returns CDR1 MNHNS and CDR2 SASEGT. This CDR3 region has 15 residues. The CDR3 here is CASSEEGVGTDTQYF. Here the CDR3 DNA reads TGTGCCAGCAGTGAAGAGGGTGTGGGCACAGATACGCAGTATTTT.

The V call is TRBV6-5, the J call TRBJ2-7, with a tentative D call TRBD2 (6 bases). With 7 bases removed from V and 0 bases from J, the gap between germline ends came to 13 bases. Germline loops: CDR1 MNHEY, CDR2 SVGAGI. The CDR3 is 14 residues long. CDR3 DNA: TGTGCCAGCAAGTTCGCGGGGATCTCCTACGAGCAGTACTTC. It encodes CASKFAGISYEQYF.

This chain connects TRBV5-1 to TRBJ2-7; D not certain. Germline lookup yields CDR1 SGHRS and CDR2 YFSETQ. This CDR3 is built from 15 residues. Trimming shortened V by 0 bases and J by 3 bases, and 13 bases separated the two germline ends. The CDR3, as DNA: TGCGCCAGCAGCTTGGGACAACACCTACTCTACGAGCAGTACTTC. Translating it yields CASSLGQHLLYEQYF.

The chain recombines TRBV5-4 with TRBJ1-6; D perhaps matches TRBD1 (6 bases). V was pared by 4 bases and J by 6 bases, with 14 bases between. This CDR3 contains 15 residues. CDR1 and CDR2 (germline): SGHNT, YYREEE (reference sequence). The CDR3 protein is CASSESDRSNSPLHF. The CDR3 coding sequence is TGTGCCAGCAGCGAATCGGACAGAAGTAATTCACCCCTCCACTTT.

This clone appeared a few times. The chain combines TRBV27 with TRBJ1-2; a possible D gene is TRBD1 (5 bases). This CDR3 has 12 residues. Germline V CDR1 and CDR2: MNHEY, SMNVEV (reference sequence). Deletions cut 6 bases from V and 5 bases from J, with 10 bases between. The CDR3 DNA follows: TGTGCCAGCAGGGCCGGGGGATATGGCTACACCTTC. Translated: CASRAGGYGYTF.

This clone showed up just once. The chain couples TRBV6-5 to TRBJ1-4; D possibly corresponds to TRBD1 (6 bases). Per the germline V gene, CDR1 is MNHEY and CDR2 is SVGAGI. This CDR3 contains 15 residues. With 7 bases removed from V and 8 bases from J, the gap between germline ends came to 20 bases. The CDR3 here is CASKSGVGYGEKLFF. The CDR3 DNA reads TGTGCCAGCAAGTCAGGGGTGGGCTATGGAGAAAAACTGTTTTTT.

This rearrangement joins TRBV7-9 to TRBJ2-5; unclear D gene. CDR1 and CDR2 from the germline V gene are SEHNR and FQNEAQ (reference sequence). Deletions cut 4 bases from V and 0 bases from J, with 15 bases between. This CDR3 is built from 16 residues. The CDR3 is CASSSSRHINQETQYF. CDR3 nucleotides: TGTGCCAGCAGCTCGTCTCGACATATTAACCAAGAGACCCAGTACTTC.

V and J are TRBV9 and TRBJ2-3; D is ambiguous. V lost 2 bases and J lost 6, with 13 bases in between. The CDR3 spans 14 residues. From germline, CDR1 is SGDLS and CDR2 YYNGEE. The CDR3 DNA sequence: TGTGCCAGCAGCGTCTCTAAAATCACGGATACGCAGTATTTT. It encodes CASSVSKITDTQYF.

This chain uses TRBV2 with TRBJ1-2; D ambiguous. The CDR3 sequence is 13 residues long. The V gene lost 7 bases and the J gene lost 0 bases, with 9 bases spanning the gap. Per the germline V gene, CDR1 is SNHLY and CDR2 is FYNNEI. CDR3 bases: TGTGCCAGCATTGGATCGCCTAACTATGGCTACACCTTC. Translated, it gives CASIGSPNYGYTF.

In DNA form, the CDR3 reads TGTGCCAGCAGCCCAACCAGCGGGGGTTACAATGAGCAGTTCTTC. It codes for CASSPTSGGYNEQFF. The chain uses TRBV7-6 and TRBJ2-1, with TRBD2 matching over 8 bases. Looked up from germline, CDR1 is SGHVS and CDR2 is FNYEAQ. This CDR3 contains 15 residues. The ends lost 5 bases at V and 4 bases at J; junction bases unmatched: 7.

The chain combines TRBV10-3 with TRBJ1-5, with no clear D. Germline CDR1 ENHRY, CDR2 SYGVKD. This CDR3 comprises 9 residues. V lost 5 bases to trimming and J lost 7 bases, with 0 bases between them. CDR3 protein: CAISQPQHF. DNA of the CDR3: TGTGCCATCAGTCAGCCCCAGCATTTT.

The gene calls are TRBV5-7 and TRBJ2-6; unclear D gene. TRBV5-7 is recorded as an ORF, its role being uncertain. The CDR3 is 15 residues long. DNA for the CDR3: TGTGCAGCTGATTGCGTACAAAGTCGGGCCAACGTCCTGACTTTC. Amino acids: CAADCVQSRANVLTF.

The V call is TRBV27, the J call TRBJ2-7; weak D call: TRBD2 (7 bases). The ends were cut back, 3 bases at V and 3 bases at J, with 18 bases in the middle. CDR3 size: 16 residues. Looked up from germline, CDR1 is MNHEY and CDR2 is SMNVEV (reference sequence). DNA for the CDR3: TGTGCCAGCAGTTTCTCTGGGGGGGACAAAGACTACGAGCAGTACTTC. Its translation is CASSFSGGDKDYEQYF.

The J gene is TRBJ1-5, the V gene TRBV6-5; 8 positions agree with TRBD1. After removal of 6 bases from V and 3 bases from J, the junction contained 7 bases not matched to a gene. The CDR3 has 15 amino acids. Germline V gene sequence: CDR1 MNHEY, CDR2 SVGAGI. CDR3 region: CASRAGGSSNQPQHF. The CDR3 DNA sequence: TGTGCCAGCAGGGCAGGGGGCAGTTCCAATCAGCCCCAGCATTTT.

The chain employs TRBV6-6 and TRBJ1-6; the match to TRBD1 covers 10 bases. Germline lookup yields CDR1 MNHNY and CDR2 SVGAGI (reference sequence). The V segment lost 2 bases and the J segment 10 bases; nucleotides outside the gene matches: 2. The CDR3 sequence is 14 residues long. CDR3 region: CASSYGQGVSPLHF. CDR3 coding DNA: TGTGCCAGCAGTTACGGACAGGGGGTATCACCCCTCCACTTT.